This TCR beta chain was captured by sequencing in a study of shared clonotypes between healthy human individuals (TCRdb year 2020). Regarding the study in general: Two women and a few men aged 18 to 49 years were included in the cohort. Per donor, three plates each were used for CD4 naive and CD4 memory, two for CD8 naive, and one for CD8 memory. To estimate repertoire size and how much clonotype sharing occurs between individuals, the study deeply sequenced the blood TCR repertoires of five healthy adults. To increase sequencing depth and limit assay-specific biases, different laboratories used diverse techniques to prepare libraries and sequence TCR repertoires. Between about 0.94 and 8.9 billion PBMCs per donor were obtained by leukapheresis. General conclusions and limits of the study: Sharing across four donors was observed for about 5% of naive CD4, less than 4% of naive CD8, 2% to 2.5% of memory CD4, and around 0.4% of memory CD8 clonotypes. Only blood was sampled, and tissue TCR repertoires likely differ from those in blood. Higher generation probabilities were observed for clonotypes shared by all four sorted-subset donors than for non-shared clonotypes. Rarefaction of sorted-subset datasets indicated incomplete sequencing despite the large sequencing depth. Estimated clonotype richness was generally larger for naive than for memory subsets. Pairwise subsampling led to the expectation that sequencing depth would affect the degree of clonotype sharing among donors. Because the study included a small number of donors, the genetic and exposure-history diversity represented was limited.

V has 3 bases trimmed and J has 4 bases trimmed; junction bases matching no gene number 8. Counted from cysteine to phenylalanine, this CDR3 has 16 amino acids. Just the 48-base CDR3 DNA is kept, in frame starting at base 1. From a lookup of the germline V gene (reference sequence), CDR1 and CDR2 are MNHEY and SMNVEV. Donors were healthy HIV-negative adults with no recently reported acute infections or vaccinations. Only Caucasian adults living in Nashville, Tennessee, USA were represented among the donors. CD4+ T cells were enriched by magnetic negative selection, after which naive cells were positively selected on CD45RA and the negative fraction was taken as the memory subset. Blood was collected by leukapheresis, and PBMCs were isolated by Ficoll-Histopaque density gradient centrifugation and then cryopreserved in liquid nitrogen vapor phase. Purity and quantity of every magnetically sorted T cell population were checked by analytical flow cytometry. Genomic DNA was isolated from each sorted fraction and quantified by UV absorbance on a Nanodrop 2000c.

Using the deep immunoSEQ assay, multiplex PCR amplified TCR CDR3 regions from genomic DNA. Extracted genomic DNA from each cell subset was spread evenly across all wells of several immunoSEQ 96-well plates, with each plate serving as a replicate. For sorted subsets, each replicate PCR was loaded with around 200 ng genomic DNA, equivalent to 25,000 to 35,000 T cell genomes. Purified libraries were quantified with a Qubit 3.0 fluorometer, sized on a Bioanalyzer 2100, and re-quantified with the KAPA Library Quantification kit. Each immunoSEQ 96-well plate was sequenced on its own single-read 150-cycle Illumina NextSeq 550 flow cell. Concerning the study's data processing: The immunoSEQ output contained only junctional sequences without quality scores, so filtering could not match that applied to full-length reads. Sequences were annotated with PyIR, a Python wrapper for IgBLAST v1.9, using IMGT germline references to assign V/J genes and CDR3. Reads were filtered out if the reads had weak V/J assignments (E-value above 1e-6), no CDR3, stop codons, out-of-frame junctions, or ambiguous translated residues. V3J clonotypes were defined by identical inferred V gene, J gene, and CDR3 amino acid sequence. The percentage overlap between two repertoires was calculated by dividing the number of shared unique clonotypes by the size of the smaller repertoire. Repertoire richness was assessed with RTK rarefaction, the Chao1 estimator, and Recon v2.1 estimates of unobserved clonotypes. For all TCRbeta clonotypes obtained by the gDNA method from a few donors, generation probabilities were computed with OLGA. Here the immuneACCESS table is served through TCRdb, limited to in-frame sequences with V and J called. Missing clones are a known gap in these copies; in checked studies unresolved V genes cover under half, and the rest lacks a known reason. V and J calls plus clone size are reproduced from that table; the DNA served to infer D and trimming. Recorded for this sample are roughly 1,500,000 clones; 98% of them occurred a single time. In total, the top ten clones hold 0.4% to 0.45% of the sample.

On this clone itself: There is no known antigen for this receptor. No qualities accompany the bases; no much larger clone lies one base away.

The chain links TRBV27 with TRBJ2-7; a stretch of 11 junction bases matches TRBD2. This TCR derives from a young man in good health. The sequencing input was naive CD4+ T cells sorted from blood. The sample's cell subset or site label is to be understood as: CD45RA+ positively selected. The CDR3 has the sequence CASSFSTSGASYEQYF. At the DNA level, the sequence is TGTGCCAGCAGTTTTTCGACTAGCGGGGCATCGTACGAGCAGTACTTC.